A single sample is the source of the 20 T cell receptor beta chains below, sequenced in a study of blood T cells in healthy people across ages (dated by TCRdb to between 2014 and 2017). Library preparation employed 5' RACE. These reads were obtained on an Illumina HiSeq 2500. A second PCR of 7 to 11 cycles was run with a J-beta primer mix and a sample-barcoded 5' primer. TCRdb applied fastp at Q25 and MiXCR to the public reads, then kept only in-frame beta chains. For every CDR3 protein sequence, its rows merge into one entry that carries the most common genes and DNA. For this sample there are 1,500,000 or so distinct CDR3 sequences; approximately 63% appear just once. Roughly 7% of the sample goes to the ten largest clones. Sequenced input: blood. The receptor set was obtained from a man aged 18 to 29 in good health.

Only a few counts were recorded for this clonotype. This sequence joins TRBV25-1 and TRBJ2-4, with D possibly TRBD1 on 6 matching bases. V was trimmed by 3 bases and J by 1 base, leaving 7 bases between them. The CDR3 consists of 14 residues. CDR1 and CDR2 from the germline V gene are MGHDK and SYGVNS. CDR3 amino acids: CASSDTGAKNIQYF. The CDR3 region has the DNA TGTGCCAGCAGTGATACAGGGGCCAAAAACATTCAGTACTTC. The full variable domain, its missing parts supplied by reference TRBV25-1 and TRBJ2-4, is EADIYQTPRYLVIGTGKKITLECSQTMGHDKMYWYQQDPGMELHLIHYSYGVNSTEKGDLSSESTVSRIRTEHFPLTLESARPSHTSQYLCASSDTGAKNIQYFGAGTRLSVL.

The chain combines TRBV12-3 or TRBV12-4 with TRBJ2-3; D unclear. V lost 3 bases and J lost 4, with 14 bases in between. The CDR3 is 15 residues long. CDR3 DNA: TGTGCCAGCAGTTTTTTTCGGCTAGAATCAGATACGCAGTATTTT. It codes for CASSFFRLESDTQYF.

The CDR3 region is CASSHPTRGQETQYF. Here the CDR3 DNA reads TGTGCCAGCAGCCACCCCACCCGGGGCCAAGAGACCCAGTACTTC. The chain has TRBV9 and TRBJ2-5, with D possibly matching TRBD2 (5 bases). CDR1 is SGDLS, CDR2 YYNGEE, per germline. V was shortened by 4 bases and J by 1 base, with 14 bases between the two germline ends. The length of the CDR3 is 15 residues.

The gene calls are TRBV14 and TRBJ1-6; possibly TRBD1 for D (6 bases). Trimming removed 1 base at V and 2 bases at J, with 15 bases between. CDR1 SGHDN and CDR2 FVKESK come from the germline V gene. The CDR3 is 18 amino acids. The CDR3 coding sequence is TGTGCCAGCAGCCAAGGCCCGGGACAACTCGCCTATAATTCACCCCTCCACTTT. It translates to CASSQGPGQLAYNSPLHF. Complete variable domain (other parts from reference TRBV14 and TRBJ1-6): EAGVTQFPSHSVIEKGQTVTLRCDPISGHDNLYWYRRVMGKEIKFLLHFVKESKQDESGMPNNRFLAERTGGTYSTLKVQPAELEDSGVYFCASSQGPGQLAYNSPLHFGNGTRLTVT.

This chain uses TRBV7-9 with TRBJ1-1; D is possibly TRBD1 (6 bases). CDR3 length equals 12 residues. V lost 6 bases and J 5 bases, leaving 10 bases between the germline ends. CDR1 SEHNR and CDR2 FQNEAQ come from the germline V gene (reference sequence). CDR3: CASRAQGTEAFF. DNA for the CDR3: TGTGCCAGCAGGGCTCAGGGGACTGAAGCTTTCTTT.

The CDR3 nucleotides read TGTGCCAGCAGCGACCGGGACAGGAGAAAAGAGACCCAGTACTTC. As protein: CASSDRDRRKETQYF. The chain employs TRBV9 and TRBJ2-5; TRBD1 matches at 8 bases. This CDR3 has 15 residues. The germline gives CDR1 SGDLS, CDR2 YYNGEE. Germline trimming cut 3 bases from V and 3 bases from J; bases unmatched to any gene: 7.

The chain joins TRBV11-2 to TRBJ2-1; D not certain. V lost 5 bases, J lost 0 bases, and 20 bases lay in between. Germline V gene lookup returns CDR1 SGHAT and CDR2 FQNNGV. CDR3 length: 18 residues. This CDR3 is CASSLSLVEASSYNEQFF. In DNA, the CDR3 is TGTGCCAGCAGCCTAAGCCTGGTCGAGGCGAGCTCCTACAATGAGCAGTTCTTC.

The rearrangement links TRBV9 to TRBJ2-7; D ambiguous. CDR3 size: 15 residues. Per germline, CDR1 SGDLS and CDR2 YYNGEE. Trimming pared 0 bases from V and 0 bases from J, leaving 10 bases between. The CDR3 spells CASSVGVPSSYEQYF. DNA for the CDR3: TGTGCCAGCAGCGTAGGAGTACCCAGCTCCTACGAGCAGTACTTC.

This clonotype was seen only once. The chain is built from TRBV24-1 and TRBJ2-1, with 12 nucleotides matching TRBD2. V trimming: 5 bases; J trimming: 9 bases; junction bases outside the gene matches: 19. The germline gives CDR1 KGHDR, CDR2 SFDVKD. The CDR3 sequence is 19 residues long. CDR3 protein: CATSGTGGLAGGPYGEQFF. CDR3 sequence (DNA): TGTGCCACCAGTGGAACCGGAGGGCTAGCGGGAGGGCCGTACGGTGAGCAGTTCTTC.

This clonotype came up a few times. This chain's CDR3 is CATSRALDRGVDYGYTF. As DNA, the CDR3 is TGTGCCACCAGCAGGGCCTTGGACAGGGGAGTAGACTATGGCTACACCTTC. V usage is TRBV15 and J usage is TRBJ1-2, with 9 bases lining up with TRBD1. V lost 3 bases, J lost 3 bases, and 11 bases stayed unmatched. CDR1 is LNHNV, CDR2 YYDKDF, per germline (reference sequence). The CDR3 is made up of 17 amino acids.

This chain links TRBV20-1 with TRBJ2-5; D is unclear. CDR1 and CDR2 (germline): DFQATT, SNEGSKA (reference sequence). The CDR3 covers 12 residues. V dropped 0 bases and J dropped 8 bases, with 10 bases sitting between them. The CDR3 DNA is TGCAGTGCTAGAGAACTACCCCTAACCCAGTACTTC. This codes for CSARELPLTQYF.

This clonotype showed up just a few times. The chain joins TRBV5-1 to TRBJ2-7, with 8 nucleotides matching TRBD1. This CDR3 has 15 amino acids. Germline V CDR1 and CDR2: SGHRS, YFSETQ. The V and J ends lost 4 bases and 2 bases, in that order; junction bases with no gene match: 8. CDR3 amino acids: CASSDGTGATYEQYF. The CDR3 DNA is TGCGCCAGCAGCGACGGGACAGGCGCTACCTACGAGCAGTACTTC. Together with reference TRBV5-1 and TRBJ2-7, the CDR3 gives the full variable domain: KAGVTQTPRYLIKTRGQQVTLSCSPISGHRSVSWYQQTPGQGLQFLFEYFSETQRNKGNFPGRFSGRQFSNSRSEMNVSTLELGDSALYLCASSDGTGATYEQYFGPGTRLTVT.

The chain employs TRBV6-7 and TRBJ1-2; tentatively, D is TRBD1 (5 bases). TRBV6-7 carries the ORF label, with uncertain function. Between the trimmed V and J ends, which lost 4 bases and 2 bases, there was a span of 17 bases. This CDR3 comprises 16 residues. CDR3 coding DNA: TGTGCCAGCAGTTCGCGGGACTCCCGACCCAACTATGGCTACACCTTC. Amino acid sequence: CASSSRDSRPNYGYTF.

This clonotype was detected once. The chain employs TRBV4-3 and TRBJ1-6; D may be TRBD1 (6 bases). V lost 0 bases, J lost 10 bases, and 22 bases lay in between. Germline CDR1 LGHNA, CDR2 YSLEER. The CDR3 loop spans 18 amino acids. Written as DNA, the CDR3 is TGCGCCAGCAGCCAAGATCTTGGAAGGGGGGCTGTTATGTCACCCCTCCACTTT. It translates to CASSQDLGRGAVMSPLHF.

This rearrangement joins TRBV4-2 to TRBJ2-3; the D gene is possibly TRBD2 (6 bases). The CDR3 is 15 residues long. Germline lookup yields CDR1 LGHNA and CDR2 YNFKEQ. The ends were cut back, 4 bases at V and 2 bases at J, with 13 bases in the middle. CDR3 coding DNA: TGTGCCAGCAGCCCGACTAGGACTCCCACAGATACGCAGTATTTT. Translated, it gives CASSPTRTPTDTQYF.

The chain uses TRBV3-1 and TRBJ2-5, with D possibly matching TRBD2 (6 bases). The CDR3 sequence is 15 residues long. Per germline, CDR1 LGHDT and CDR2 YNNKEL (reference sequence). V gave up 0 bases and J gave up 11 bases, with 19 bases separating them. CDR3 bases: TGTGCCAGCAGCCAAGAGGGGACTTTTGTGGGGCTGCAGTACTTC. As protein: CASSQEGTFVGLQYF.

This clonotype was observed many times. The chain carries TRBV7-2 and TRBJ1-2; D not resolved. The germline CDR1 and CDR2 sequences are SGHTA and FQGNSA. The CDR3 runs to 12 residues. V was clipped by 2 bases and J by 8 bases, with 9 bases between them. CDR3 in amino acids: CASSLFVGGYTF. The DNA of the CDR3 is TGTGCCAGCAGCTTATTTGTCGGAGGCTACACCTTC.

CDR3 in DNA: TGTGCCACCAGTGATGGACATTACAATGAGCAGTTCTTC. This translates into CATSDGHYNEQFF. The chain carries TRBV24-1 and TRBJ2-1; a weak D match, TRBD1 (5 bases). The length of the CDR3 is 13 residues. Germline V lookup: CDR1 KGHDR, CDR2 SFDVKD. The V end lost 3 bases, the J end lost 4 bases, and 6 bases lay between the germline ends.

This clonotype has a single count. The J gene is TRBJ1-1, the V gene TRBV28, with D possibly being TRBD1 (5 bases). From germline, CDR1 is MDHEN and CDR2 SYDVKM. This CDR3 is 11 amino acids long. The V and J ends lost 10 bases and 1 base respectively, with 7 bases between them. The CDR3 region has the DNA TGTGCCACGACAGAGAACACTGAAGCTTTCTTT. It encodes CATTENTEAFF.

This clonotype was seen at least ten times. The chain uses TRBV12-3 or TRBV12-4 and TRBJ2-7; a possible D gene is TRBD2 (6 bases). V dropped 5 bases and J dropped 0 bases, with 20 bases sitting between them. CDR3 length equals 17 residues. The CDR3 DNA sequence: TGTGCCAGCAGTATCACCACCTCGGACTACAGCTCCTACGAGCAGTACTTC. Translation: CASSITTSDYSSYEQYF.